The 16 T cell receptor beta chains given below trace back to one sample, sequenced in a study of breast tumors, draining lymph nodes, adjacent tissues. TCRdb re-derived calls from the multiplex PCR reads in MiXCR, one entry per CDR3 protein. The sample yields about 230,000 distinct CDR3 sequences, roughly 32% seen once. Axillary draining lymph nodes of breast cancer patients supplied the node samples. The material sequenced was axillary lymph node tissue. These receptors all stem from a female donor with breast cancer. Some clones in this sample may be carry-over from other donors' samples.

In this sample, this clonotype turned up many times. The chain is built from TRBV20-1 and TRBJ2-1, with D unresolved. The V end lost 3 bases, the J end lost 0 bases, and 6 bases lay between the germline ends. The germline V gene has CDR1 DFQATT and CDR2 SNEGSKA (reference sequence). There are 13 residues in the CDR3. CDR3 in DNA: TGCAGTGCTAGCGCGAGCTCCTACAATGAGCAGTTCTTC. Its protein product is CSASASSYNEQFF.

Note on this clonotype: Without the conserved terminal phenylalanine or tryptophan, this CDR3 likely stems from a read error. The limits of the CDR3 on the DNA are not certain, so only TCRdb's listed CDR3 is given. The J gene is TRBJ2-2, the V gene TRBV19; TRBD2 was called by the table and not checked on the DNA. CDR1 and CDR2 (germline): LNHDA, SQIVND (reference sequence). The CDR3 length is 11 residues, termini included. This CDR3 is CASSGPWELFS.

This clonotype was counted many times. The chain has TRBV3-1 and TRBJ2-1, with TRBD1 matching 8 bases. Germline trimming cut 6 bases from V and 9 bases from J; bases unmatched to any gene: 10. This CDR3 comprises 14 residues. Per germline, CDR1 LGHDT and CDR2 YNNKEL (reference sequence). The CDR3 nucleotides read TGTGCCAGCAGTCTCCGGGCAGGGGGCGCTGAGCAGTTCTTC. It translates to CASSLRAGGAEQFF.

This clonotype came up many times. The chain has TRBV27 and TRBJ1-2; D is unclear. Trimming shortened V by 6 bases and J by 1 base, and 6 bases separated the two germline ends. This CDR3 region has 12 residues. Germline CDR1 reads MNHEY; CDR2 reads SMNVEV (reference sequence). The CDR3 here is CASSPNNYGYTF. CDR3 in DNA: TGTGCCAGCAGCCCAAATAACTATGGCTACACCTTC.

This clonotype was observed a few times. A clone one base away is much larger, so this may be a read error. As the CDR3 is not closed by the conserved phenylalanine or tryptophan, this likely results from a read error. The V gene is TRBV20-1, the J gene TRBJ2-7, with D possibly being TRBD1 (5 bases). Germline lookup yields CDR1 DFQATT and CDR2 SNEGSKA (reference sequence). V was clipped by 3 bases and J by 3 bases, with 12 bases between them. There are 13 residues in the CDR3. The CDR3, as DNA: TGCAGTGCTAGCCCGAGACAGAGCTACGAGCAGTACCTC. Residues: CSASPRQSYEQYL.

This clonotype was recorded many times. The J gene is TRBJ2-7, the V gene TRBV7-3; unclear D gene. The CDR3 runs to 14 residues. CDR1 and CDR2 (germline): SGHTA, FQGTGA. V gave up 6 bases and J gave up 0 bases, with 12 bases separating them. CDR3 bases: TGTGCCAGCAGTATGGGTCCAGGCTCCTACGAGCAGTACTTC. Encoded protein: CASSMGPGSYEQYF.

This clonotype has at least ten counts. V and J are TRBV3-1 and TRBJ2-2, with D hard to call. Germline V gene data show CDR1 as LGHDT and CDR2 as YNNKEL (reference sequence). V was clipped by 3 bases and J by 8 bases, with 19 bases between them. The CDR3 covers 16 residues. The CDR3 sequence is CASSHPTGPPRGELFF. Written as DNA, the CDR3 is TGTGCCAGCAGCCACCCCACCGGGCCCCCAAGGGGGGAGCTGTTTTTT. Supplemented by reference TRBV3-1 and TRBJ2-2, the full variable domain reads DTAVSQTPKYLVTQMGNDKSIKCEQNLGHDTMYWYKQDSKKFLKIMFSYNNKELIINETVPNRFSPKSPDKAHLNLHINSLELGDSAVYFCASSHPTGPPRGELFFGEGSRLTVL.

The V gene is TRBV20-1, the J gene TRBJ1-6, with D perhaps matching TRBD1 (6 bases). The germline CDR1 and CDR2 sequences are DFQATT and SNEGSKA (reference sequence). The CDR3 extends over 17 amino acids. The V end was cut by 3 bases, the J end by 3 bases, with 18 bases between. The CDR3 loop is CSARGQGKAGYNSPLHF. The CDR3 DNA reads as TGCAGTGCTAGGGGGCAGGGGAAGGCGGGCTATAATTCACCCCTCCACTTT.

This clonotype came up many times. This sequence joins TRBV20-1 and TRBJ1-2; perhaps TRBD1 as D (5 bases). Trimming left V 5 bases short and J 7 bases short, with 14 bases between. Germline V lookup: CDR1 DFQATT, CDR2 SNEGSKA (reference sequence). The CDR3 has 12 residues. Here the CDR3 DNA reads TGCAGTGCTGATAAAGGGACGTTTGGCTACACCTTC. Residues: CSADKGTFGYTF.

This clonotype was detected ten times or more. The junction departs from the called germline gene at one end, perhaps through a read error. The V and J genes are TRBV9 and TRBJ2-5; 7 bases line up with TRBD2. CDR1 and CDR2 from the germline V gene are SGDLS and YYNGEE. CDR3 length equals 14 residues. CDR3 region: CASSVGAAGETQSF. The CDR3 DNA is TGTGCCAGCAGCGTAGGGGCGGCGGGAGAGACCCAGTCCTTC.

The sample holds many counts of this clonotype. V and J are TRBV2 and TRBJ2-7, with 11 bases lining up with TRBD1. Trimming removed 8 bases from V and 3 bases from J; junction bases left unmatched: 6. The CDR3 has 14 amino acids. Germline V gene lookup returns CDR1 SNHLY and CDR2 FYNNEI. CDR3 sequence (DNA): TGTGCCAGCTGCCGGGACAGGGGGGTCTACGAGCAGTACTTC. It codes for CASCRDRGVYEQYF. The whole variable domain, filled in from reference TRBV2 and TRBJ2-7, reads EPEVTQTPSHQVTQMGQEVILRCVPISNHLYFYWYRQILGQKVEFLVSFYNNEISEKSEIFDDQFSVERPDGSNFTLKIRSTKLEDSAMYFCASCRDRGVYEQYFGPGTRLTVT.

This clonotype was seen repeatedly, ten times or more. The CDR3 protein is CASSLTSGSSHEQYF. The CDR3 DNA follows: TGTGCCAGCAGCTTAACTAGCGGGAGTTCCCACGAGCAGTACTTC. The rearrangement links TRBV11-3 to TRBJ2-7; TRBD2 aligns across 11 bases. The CDR3 extends over 15 amino acids. V trimming: 2 bases; J trimming: 5 bases; junction bases outside the gene matches: 5. CDR1 is SGHNT, CDR2 YENEEA, per germline.

This clonotype was recorded many times. The chain employs TRBV20-1 and TRBJ2-5; maybe TRBD2 (6 bases). In germline, CDR1 is DFQATT, CDR2 SNEGSKA (reference sequence). Trimming cost V 2 bases and J 5 bases, with 18 bases left between them. The CDR3 has 15 amino acids. The CDR3 reads CSARSPGGGSETQYF. The DNA for the CDR3 is TGCAGTGCTAGATCGCCGGGTGGGGGGTCGGAGACCCAGTACTTC.

This clonotype was detected many times. The J gene is TRBJ2-7, the V gene TRBV6-5, with TRBD1 matching 8 bases. Germline trimming cut 6 bases from V and 1 base from J; bases unmatched to any gene: 5. This CDR3 region has 14 residues. Germline V lookup: CDR1 MNHEY, CDR2 SVGAGI. The CDR3 DNA follows: TGTGCCAGCAGAACGCGGACAGGGTCCTACGAGCAGTACTTC. It codes for CASRTRTGSYEQYF.

Details on this clonotype: As the CDR3 is not closed by the conserved phenylalanine or tryptophan, this likely results from a read error. The limits of the CDR3 on the DNA are not certain, so only TCRdb's listed CDR3 is given. The chain links TRBV20-1 to TRBJ2-1; TRBD2, the table's D call, was not compared with the DNA. The CDR3 comprises 16 residues, both ends counted. The germline V gene encodes CDR1 DFQATT and CDR2 SNEGSKA (reference sequence). This chain's CDR3 is CSAPSEREVGGTSSTL.

CDR3 sequence (DNA): TGTGCCAGCAGGCCCTCTGGACTAGCGGGAGGGCCGAACACCGGGGAGCTGTTTTTT. Its translation: CASRPSGLAGGPNTGELFF. The chain has TRBV11-1 and TRBJ2-2; 15 bases agree with TRBD2. Per the germline V gene, CDR1 is SGHAT and CDR2 is FQDESV (reference sequence). This CDR3 is 19 amino acids long. Trimming cost V 6 bases and J 0 bases; bases outside gene matches: 8.